This T cell receptor beta chain was observed in a study of cytomegalovirus exposure and HLA in healthy donors. The method was immunoSEQ multiplex PCR; TCRdb's version includes in-frame clones alone and lacks a portion of them. The sample consists of about 79,000 clones, over 85% of them appearing once. The V end was cut by 5 bases, the J end by 1 base, with 12 bases between. Per the germline V gene, CDR1 is MDHEN and CDR2 is SYDVKM. The CDR3 covers 15 residues. The rearrangement links TRBV28 to TRBJ1-5; maybe TRBD1 (6 bases). The TCR comes from a woman in her thirties in good health and CMV-seronegative. The sequencing sample was made of PBMCs. CDR3 coding DNA: TGTGCCAGCAGTAAAACAGGGCGGAGCAATCAGCCCCAGCATTTT. Protein sequence: CASSKTGRSNQPQHF.